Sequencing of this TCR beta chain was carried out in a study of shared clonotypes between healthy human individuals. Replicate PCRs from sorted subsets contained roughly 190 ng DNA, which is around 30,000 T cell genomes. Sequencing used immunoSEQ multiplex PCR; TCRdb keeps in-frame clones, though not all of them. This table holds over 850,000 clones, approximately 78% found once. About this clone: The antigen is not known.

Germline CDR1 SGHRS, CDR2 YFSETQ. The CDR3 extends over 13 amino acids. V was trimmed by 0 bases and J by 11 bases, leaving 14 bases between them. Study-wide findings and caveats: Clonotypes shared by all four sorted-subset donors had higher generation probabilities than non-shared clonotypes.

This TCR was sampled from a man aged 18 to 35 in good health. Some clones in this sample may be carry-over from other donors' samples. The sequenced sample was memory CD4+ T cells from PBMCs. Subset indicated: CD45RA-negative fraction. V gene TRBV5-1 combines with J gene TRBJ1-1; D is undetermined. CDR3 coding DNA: TGCGCCAGCAGCTTGGAAGGAAGAGAGGTGGCTTTCTTT. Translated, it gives CASSLEGREVAFF.